Each of the 21 T cell receptor beta chains below was sequenced from the same sample in a study of cytomegalovirus exposure and HLA in healthy donors. Clones were read by immunoSEQ multiplex PCR, and TCRdb kept only the in-frame ones, dropping some. Of under 75,000 clones detected, about 95% appear once; the ten largest clones hold roughly 1.2%. The material sequenced was PBMCs. The receptors originated from a woman between 18 and 29 years old in good health and CMV-seronegative.

The chain combines TRBV9 with TRBJ2-5, with no clear D. V was shortened by 0 bases and J by 0 bases, with 12 bases between the two germline ends. CDR1 and CDR2 from the germline V gene are SGDLS and YYNGEE. The CDR3 spans 16 residues. CDR3 amino acids: CASSVGMAVYQETQYF. CDR3 nucleotides: TGTGCCAGCAGCGTAGGTATGGCAGTATACCAAGAGACCCAGTACTTC.

The rearrangement links TRBV9 to TRBJ1-4; 7 bases are shared with TRBD1. Unmatched junction bases numbered 1, after V lost 2 bases and J lost 0 bases. The length of the CDR3 is 15 residues. Germline V CDR1 and CDR2: SGDLS, YYNGEE. In DNA, the CDR3 is TGTGCCAGCAGCGTCCAGGGGGCAACTAATGAAAAACTGTTTTTT. Translation: CASSVQGATNEKLFF. The entire variable domain, with the rest obtained from reference TRBV9 and TRBJ1-4, is as follows: DSGVTQTPKHLITATGQRVTLRCSPRSGDLSVYWYQQSLDQGLQFLIQYYNGEERAKGNILERFSAQQFPDLHSELNLSSLELGDSALYFCASSVQGATNEKLFFGSGTQLSVL.

The rearrangement links TRBV4-3 to TRBJ2-2; D not certain. CDR1 is LGHNA and CDR2 is YSLEER in the germline V gene. There are 15 residues in the CDR3. Trimming took off 1 base at V and 4 bases at J, with 10 bases between the two ends. Here the CDR3 reads CASSQGYGGTGELFF. The CDR3 bases are TGCGCCAGCAGCCAAGGGTACGGCGGCACCGGGGAGCTGTTTTTT.

The chain joins TRBV7-3 to TRBJ2-3, with 10 nucleotides matching TRBD2. The germline gives CDR1 SGHTA, CDR2 FQGTGA. V shed 5 bases and J 5 bases; nucleotides not matched to a gene: 7. The CDR3 is 15 residues long. In nucleotides, the CDR3 is TGTGCCAGCAGCCGAAGCGGGAGGGCCGGAGATACGCAGTATTTT. As protein: CASSRSGRAGDTQYF.

The chain joins TRBV4-3 to TRBJ2-2; 9 bases are shared with TRBD2. Germline V CDR1 and CDR2: LGHNA, YSLEER. The CDR3 is 18 residues long. Trimming cost V 0 bases and J 7 bases; bases outside gene matches: 12. Here the CDR3 DNA reads TGCGCCAGCAGCCAAGATGTCTTAGCTAGCGGGATGCTCGGGGAGCTGTTTTTT. As protein: CASSQDVLASGMLGELFF.

The rearrangement links TRBV7-2 to TRBJ2-1; 10 nucleotides match TRBD2. The ends lost 3 bases at V and 6 bases at J; junction bases unmatched: 8. Germline V gene sequence: CDR1 SGHTA, CDR2 FQGNSA. The CDR3 sequence is 16 residues long. CDR3 protein: CASSLASGGAPNEQFF. CDR3 in DNA: TGTGCCAGCAGCTTGGCGAGCGGGGGGGCCCCCAATGAGCAGTTCTTC.

The chain's CDR3 is CASSPGTENTEAFF. DNA of the CDR3: TGTGCCAGCTCCCCCGGGACAGAGAACACTGAAGCTTTCTTT. V is TRBV18 and J is TRBJ1-1; 7 positions agree with TRBD1. The CDR3 is made up of 14 amino acids. Losses at the gene ends were 6 bases for V and 1 base for J; bases not matched to a gene: 5. From germline, CDR1 is KGHSH and CDR2 LQKENI.

The rearrangement uses TRBV11-2 and TRBJ1-1; D may be TRBD1 (6 bases). Germline loops: CDR1 SGHAT, CDR2 FQNNGV. The length of the CDR3 is 12 residues. The V and J ends lost 5 bases and 7 bases respectively, with 11 bases between them. CDR3 region: CASSPRQVEAFF. CDR3 in DNA: TGTGCCAGCAGCCCAAGACAGGTTGAAGCTTTCTTT. Looking up the rest from reference TRBV11-2 and TRBJ1-1 gives the full variable domain: EAGVAQSPRYKIIEKRQSVAFWCNPISGHATLYWYQQILGQGPKLLIQFQNNGVVDDSQLPKDRFSAERLKGVDSTLKIQPAKLEDSAVYLCASSPRQVEAFFGQGTRLTVV.

The chain combines TRBV5-1 with TRBJ2-7, with D possibly matching TRBD2 (5 bases). Trimming stripped 5 bases from V and 2 bases from J, with 17 bases between. The CDR3 loop spans 15 amino acids. Germline V CDR1 and CDR2: SGHRS, YFSETQ. The CDR3 nucleotides read TGCGCCAGCAGGGTCTTCTCTAGCCCCACCTACGAGCAGTACTTC. Its translation is CASRVFSSPTYEQYF.

The chain couples TRBV28 to TRBJ2-7; TRBD1 aligns across 7 bases. With 3 bases clipped from V and 2 bases from J, the junction kept 16 bases outside the gene matches. Germline V CDR1 and CDR2: MDHEN, SYDVKM. The CDR3 totals 18 residues. This chain's CDR3 is CASSFPRGGPTPPYEQYF. The CDR3 DNA follows: TGTGCCAGCAGTTTCCCCCGAGGGGGCCCCACACCCCCCTACGAGCAGTACTTC.

The V call is TRBV7-8, the J call TRBJ2-7; 11 bases align to TRBD1. The CDR3 has 16 amino acids. Germline CDR1 and CDR2: SGHVS and FQNEAQ. The ends lost 5 bases at V and 4 bases at J; junction bases unmatched: 10. The CDR3 DNA is TGTGCCAGCAGCCCCCGGGGACAGGGGGGGACTTACGAGCAGTACTTC. Residues: CASSPRGQGGTYEQYF.

This chain links TRBV30 with TRBJ2-1; 10 nucleotides line up with TRBD2. The length of the CDR3 is 15 residues. The junction had 4 bases not matched to a gene; V was cut back by 3 bases and J by 2 bases. In germline, CDR1 is GTSNPN, CDR2 SVGIG (reference sequence). Here the CDR3 DNA reads TGTGCCTGGAGGCGGGGGACTAGCGCCTACAATGAGCAGTTCTTC. Residues: CAWRRGTSAYNEQFF.

The rearrangement uses TRBV19 and TRBJ2-3; D gene ambiguous. Trimming pared 8 bases from V and 1 base from J, leaving 13 bases between. Looked up from germline, CDR1 is LNHDA and CDR2 is SQIVND (reference sequence). The CDR3 extends over 14 amino acids. The DNA for the CDR3 is TGTGCCAGTCGGGTTGGAGCGCGCACAGATACGCAGTATTTT. Translated, it gives CASRVGARTDTQYF.

The V call is TRBV5-6, the J call TRBJ1-1; perhaps TRBD1 as D (5 bases). CDR3 length equals 12 residues. From germline, CDR1 is SGHDT and CDR2 YYEEEE. V shed 6 bases and J shed 5 bases, with 11 bases lying between them. The CDR3: CASNMGGTEAFF. The CDR3 coding sequence is TGTGCCAGCAACATGGGGGGGACTGAAGCTTTCTTT.

The V gene is TRBV28, the J gene TRBJ2-7, with 9 positions matching TRBD1. V lost 1 base, J lost 2 bases, and 6 bases stayed unmatched. CDR3 length equals 16 residues. Germline V lookup: CDR1 MDHEN, CDR2 SYDVKM. The CDR3 DNA follows: TGTGCCAGCAGTTTATTTTGGGGACAGGGCACCTACGAGCAGTACTTC. This gives the protein CASSLFWGQGTYEQYF.

V gene TRBV6-1 combines with J gene TRBJ1-5, with D unresolved. The germline V gene has CDR1 MNHNS and CDR2 SASEGT. This CDR3 has 15 amino acids. V lost 3 bases to trimming and J lost 1 base, with 10 bases between them. DNA of the CDR3: TGTGCCAGCAGTGAGTCGCAGGCCAGCAATCAGCCCCAGCATTTT. Amino acids: CASSESQASNQPQHF.

CDR3 nucleotides: TGTGCCAGCTTACTCGGGGAGACCCAGTACTTC. Protein: CASLLGETQYF. The V call is TRBV6-5, the J call TRBJ2-5; D remains ambiguous. V shed 8 bases and J shed 5 bases, with 9 bases lying between them. The CDR3 runs to 11 residues. Germline V gives CDR1 MNHEY, CDR2 SVGAGI.

This chain connects TRBV28 to TRBJ1-5; possible D gene TRBD1, 5 bases. The CDR3 runs to 15 residues. Deletions cut 10 bases from V and 2 bases from J, with 18 bases between. Germline V gene data show CDR1 as MDHEN and CDR2 as SYDVKM. DNA of the CDR3: TGTGCCACTCAAAGGCGGGGGGAGGGCAATCAGCCCCAGCATTTT. It is translated as CATQRRGEGNQPQHF. The whole variable domain, remainder taken from reference TRBV28 and TRBJ1-5, is DVKVTQSSRYLVKRTGEKVFLECVQDMDHENMFWYRQDPGLGLRLIYFSYDVKMKEKGDIPEGYSVSREKKERFSLILESASTNQTSMYLCATQRRGEGNQPQHFGDGTRLSIL.

J is TRBJ1-1 and V is TRBV19; D is unresolved. From germline, CDR1 is LNHDA and CDR2 SQIVND (reference sequence). The V and J ends lost 7 bases and 0 bases respectively, with 9 bases between them. This CDR3 region has 13 residues. CDR3 sequence (DNA): TGTGCCAGTACTGCGGAACTGAACACTGAAGCTTTCTTT. Translating gives CASTAELNTEAFF.

The CDR3 bases are TGCGCCAGCAGCCAAAACCGACAGGGGAGGAATGAAAAACTGTTTTTT. This encodes CASSQNRQGRNEKLFF. The gene calls are TRBV4-3 and TRBJ1-4, with 8 bases lining up with TRBD1. The CDR3 sequence is 16 residues long. Germline V lookup: CDR1 LGHNA, CDR2 YSLEER. With 2 bases clipped from V and 5 bases from J, the junction kept 7 bases outside the gene matches.

The chain recombines TRBV19 with TRBJ1-5, with no clear D. Looked up from germline, CDR1 is LNHDA and CDR2 is SQIVND (reference sequence). The CDR3 has 14 residues. The V end was cut by 8 bases, the J end by 3 bases, with 14 bases between. CDR3 DNA sequence: TGTGCCAGTGCCGTAACCGGGGACAATCAGCCCCAGCATTTT. Amino acids: CASAVTGDNQPQHF.